The present T cell receptor beta chain was sequenced within a study of metastatic and nonmetastatic thyroid tumors. Study details: Repertoire comparison spanned blood and tumor or nodule tissue of malignant and benign thyroid patients. Overall study findings and caveats: Across blood and tumor, TCR beta diversity in malignant thyroid tumors was reportedly significantly higher than in benign nodules.

In the authors' methods: What underpinned the distant-metastasis classifier for papillary thyroid cancer was the set of CDR3 differences across clinicopathological groups. TCRdb re-called clones via MiXCR from the PCR reads. The V and J calls reflect TCRdb's pipeline rather than the authors' work. The sample records 20,000 to 25,000 clones, approximately 23% being singletons. No treatment had been given to any patient before thyroid surgery. This clone was found many times. Its antigen is unknown. A clone one base away is much larger, so this may be a read error. This CDR3 is also generated by other DNA sequences in the sample. This CDR3 has 16 amino acids. CDR1 is MNHNS and CDR2 is SASEGT in the germline V gene.

This chain uses TRBV6-1 with TRBJ2-3; 7 positions match TRBD2. The material sequenced was tumor tissue. This sequence originates from a female donor with papillary thyroid cancer or a benign thyroid nodule (not recorded which). Some clones in this sample may be carry-over from other donors' samples. DNA for the CDR3: TGTGCCAGCATCCCCATATCGGGGGGAGGCACGGATACGCAGTATTTT. Translated, it gives CASIPISGGGTDTQYF.